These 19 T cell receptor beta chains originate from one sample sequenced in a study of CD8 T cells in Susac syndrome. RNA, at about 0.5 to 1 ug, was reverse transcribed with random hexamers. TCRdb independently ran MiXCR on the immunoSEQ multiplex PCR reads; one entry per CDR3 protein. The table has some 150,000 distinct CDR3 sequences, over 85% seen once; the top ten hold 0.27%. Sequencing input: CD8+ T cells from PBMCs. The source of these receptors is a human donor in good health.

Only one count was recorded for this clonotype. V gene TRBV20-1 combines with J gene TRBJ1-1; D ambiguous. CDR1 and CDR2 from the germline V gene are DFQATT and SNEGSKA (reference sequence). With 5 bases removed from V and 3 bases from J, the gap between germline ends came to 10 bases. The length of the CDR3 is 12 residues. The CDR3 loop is CSAAVWDTEAFF. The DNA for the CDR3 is TGCAGTGCTGCCGTCTGGGACACTGAAGCTTTCTTT.

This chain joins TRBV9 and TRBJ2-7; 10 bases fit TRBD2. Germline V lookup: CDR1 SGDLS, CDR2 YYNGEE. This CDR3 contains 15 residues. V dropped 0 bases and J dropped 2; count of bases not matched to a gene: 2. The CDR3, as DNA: TGTGCCAGCAGCGTAGGAGCGGGAGGGCCCTACGAGCAGTACTTC. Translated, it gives CASSVGAGGPYEQYF.

The CDR3, as DNA: TGCGCCAGCAGCTTGGCCCGTGGTCAGCCCCAGCATTTT. Residues: CASSLARGQPQHF. The chain combines TRBV5-1 with TRBJ1-5; D unresolved. The CDR3 runs 13 residues. Trimming took off 0 bases at V and 6 bases at J, with 7 bases between the two ends. Germline CDR1 reads SGHRS; CDR2 reads YFSETQ.

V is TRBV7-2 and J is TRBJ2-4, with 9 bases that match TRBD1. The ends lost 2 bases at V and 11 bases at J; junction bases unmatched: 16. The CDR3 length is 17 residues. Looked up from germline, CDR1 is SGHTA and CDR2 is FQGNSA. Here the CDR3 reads CASSLLPRDRVNPLQYF. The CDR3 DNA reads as TGTGCCAGCAGCTTACTCCCCCGGGACAGGGTAAATCCTCTTCAGTACTTC.

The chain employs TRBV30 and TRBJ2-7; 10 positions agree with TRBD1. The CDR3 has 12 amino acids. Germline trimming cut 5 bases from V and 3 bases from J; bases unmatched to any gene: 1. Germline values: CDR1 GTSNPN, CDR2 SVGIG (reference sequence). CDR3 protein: CAWGTGDYEQYF. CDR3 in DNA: TGTGCCTGGGGGACAGGGGACTACGAGCAGTACTTC.

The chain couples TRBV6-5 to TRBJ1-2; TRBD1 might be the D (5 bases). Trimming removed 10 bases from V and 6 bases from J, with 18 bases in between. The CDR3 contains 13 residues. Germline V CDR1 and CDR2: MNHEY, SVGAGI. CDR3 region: CATLEAGLDGYTF. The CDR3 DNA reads TGTGCCACCCTCGAGGCAGGGTTGGATGGCTACACCTTC.

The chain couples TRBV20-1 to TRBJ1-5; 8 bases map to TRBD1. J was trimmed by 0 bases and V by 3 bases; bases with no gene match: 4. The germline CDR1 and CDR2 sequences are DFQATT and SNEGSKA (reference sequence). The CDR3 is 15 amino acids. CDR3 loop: CSARRGQDSNQPQHF. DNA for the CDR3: TGCAGTGCTAGGCGGGGACAGGATAGCAATCAGCCCCAGCATTTT.

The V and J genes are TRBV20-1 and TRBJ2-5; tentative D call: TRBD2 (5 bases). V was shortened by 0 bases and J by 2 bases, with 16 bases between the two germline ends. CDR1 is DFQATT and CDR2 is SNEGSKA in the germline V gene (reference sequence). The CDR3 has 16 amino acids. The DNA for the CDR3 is TGCAGTGCTAGAGATTCCCTAGCTCTGCTTCAAGAGACCCAGTACTTC. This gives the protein CSARDSLALLQETQYF.

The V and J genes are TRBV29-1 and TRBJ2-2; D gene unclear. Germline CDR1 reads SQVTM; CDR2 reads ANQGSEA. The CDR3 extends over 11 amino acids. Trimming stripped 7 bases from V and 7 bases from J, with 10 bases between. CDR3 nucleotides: TGCAGCGCCTGGGTGGGCGGGGAGCTGTTTTTT. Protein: CSAWVGGELFF.

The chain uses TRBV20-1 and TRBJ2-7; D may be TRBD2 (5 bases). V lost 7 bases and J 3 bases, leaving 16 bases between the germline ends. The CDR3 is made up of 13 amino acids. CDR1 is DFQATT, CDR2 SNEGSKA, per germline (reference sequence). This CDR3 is CSGRTYGVYEQYF. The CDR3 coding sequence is TGCAGTGGCCGGACTTACGGCGTCTACGAGCAGTACTTC.

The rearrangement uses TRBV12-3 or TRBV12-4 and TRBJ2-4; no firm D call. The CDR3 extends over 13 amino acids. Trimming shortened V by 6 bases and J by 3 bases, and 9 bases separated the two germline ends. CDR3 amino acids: CASSPPGKNIQYF. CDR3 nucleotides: TGTGCCAGCAGCCCGCCTGGCAAAAACATTCAGTACTTC.

DNA for the CDR3: TGCGCCAGCAGCCAAGCCTTCGAGTCGGCCTACGAGCAGTACTTC. This encodes CASSQAFESAYEQYF. The chain is built from TRBV4-1 and TRBJ2-7; D remains ambiguous. Germline CDR1 MGHRA, CDR2 YSYEKL. The CDR3 is made up of 15 amino acids. Deletions cut 1 base from V and 2 bases from J, with 12 bases between.

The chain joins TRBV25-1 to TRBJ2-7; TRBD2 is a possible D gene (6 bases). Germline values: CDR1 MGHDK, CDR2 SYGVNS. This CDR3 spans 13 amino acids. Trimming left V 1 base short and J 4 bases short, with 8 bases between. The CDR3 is CASSEWRGYEQYF. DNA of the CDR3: TGTGCCAGCAGTGAATGGAGGGGTTACGAGCAGTACTTC.

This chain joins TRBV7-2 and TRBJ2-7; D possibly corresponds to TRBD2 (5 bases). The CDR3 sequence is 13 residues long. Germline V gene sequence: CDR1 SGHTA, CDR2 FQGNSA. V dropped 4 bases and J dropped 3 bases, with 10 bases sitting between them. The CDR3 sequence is CASSWPGNYEQYF. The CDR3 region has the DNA TGTGCCAGCAGCTGGCCGGGAAACTACGAGCAGTACTTC.

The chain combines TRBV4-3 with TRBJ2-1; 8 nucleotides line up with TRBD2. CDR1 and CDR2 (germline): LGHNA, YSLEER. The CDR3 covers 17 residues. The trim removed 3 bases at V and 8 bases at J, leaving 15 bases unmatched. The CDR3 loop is CASSQGTRAGVVYEQFF. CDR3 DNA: TGCGCCAGCAGCCAGGGTACCCGAGCGGGAGTGGTCTATGAGCAGTTCTTC.

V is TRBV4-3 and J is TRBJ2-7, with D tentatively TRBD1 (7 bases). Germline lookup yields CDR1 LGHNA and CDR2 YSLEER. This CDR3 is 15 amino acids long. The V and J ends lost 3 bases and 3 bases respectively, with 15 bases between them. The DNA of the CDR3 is TGCGCCAGCAGCCATATGACAGGGAGGAACTACGAGCAGTACTTC. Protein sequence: CASSHMTGRNYEQYF.

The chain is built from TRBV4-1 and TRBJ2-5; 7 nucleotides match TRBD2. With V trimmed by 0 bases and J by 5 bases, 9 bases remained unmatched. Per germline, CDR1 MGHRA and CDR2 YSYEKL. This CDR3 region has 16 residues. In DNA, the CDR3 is TGCGCCAGCAGCCAAGATGAGGCGGGAGTTTGGGAGACCCAGTACTTC. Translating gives CASSQDEAGVWETQYF.

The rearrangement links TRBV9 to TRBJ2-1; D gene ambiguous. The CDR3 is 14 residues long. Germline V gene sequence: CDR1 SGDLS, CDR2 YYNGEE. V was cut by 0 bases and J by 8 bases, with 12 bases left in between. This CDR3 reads CASSVDASGYEQFF. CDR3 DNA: TGTGCCAGCAGCGTAGATGCTAGTGGGTATGAGCAGTTCTTC. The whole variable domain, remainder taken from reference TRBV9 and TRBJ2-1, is DSGVTQTPKHLITATGQRVTLRCSPRSGDLSVYWYQQSLDQGLQFLIQYYNGEERAKGNILERFSAQQFPDLHSELNLSSLELGDSALYFCASSVDASGYEQFFGPGTRLTVL.

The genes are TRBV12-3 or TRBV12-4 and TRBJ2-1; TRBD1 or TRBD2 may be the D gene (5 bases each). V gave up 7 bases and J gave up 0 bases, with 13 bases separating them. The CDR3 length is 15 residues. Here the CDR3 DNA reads TGTGCCAGCACCCTAGCAGGGCCCTCCTACAATGAGCAGTTCTTC. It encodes CASTLAGPSYNEQFF.